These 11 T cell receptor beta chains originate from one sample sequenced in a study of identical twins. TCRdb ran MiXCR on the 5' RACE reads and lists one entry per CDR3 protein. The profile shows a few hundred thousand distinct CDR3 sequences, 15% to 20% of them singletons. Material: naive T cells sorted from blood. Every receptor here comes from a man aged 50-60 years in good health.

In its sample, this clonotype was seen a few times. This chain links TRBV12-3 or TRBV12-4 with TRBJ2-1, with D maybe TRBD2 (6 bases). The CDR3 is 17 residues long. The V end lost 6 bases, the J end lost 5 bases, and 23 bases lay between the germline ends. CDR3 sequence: CASSHPRSGGPDNEQFF. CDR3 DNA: TGTGCCAGCAGCCATCCCCGATCCGGAGGGCCGGACAATGAGCAGTTCTTC.

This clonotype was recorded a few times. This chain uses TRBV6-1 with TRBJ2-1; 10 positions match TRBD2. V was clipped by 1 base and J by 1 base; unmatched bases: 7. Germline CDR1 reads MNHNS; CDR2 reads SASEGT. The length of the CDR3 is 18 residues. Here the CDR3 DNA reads TGTGCCAGCAGTGAAGGGCTAGCGGGAGTCCCGTCCTACAATGAGCAGTTCTTC. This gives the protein CASSEGLAGVPSYNEQFF.

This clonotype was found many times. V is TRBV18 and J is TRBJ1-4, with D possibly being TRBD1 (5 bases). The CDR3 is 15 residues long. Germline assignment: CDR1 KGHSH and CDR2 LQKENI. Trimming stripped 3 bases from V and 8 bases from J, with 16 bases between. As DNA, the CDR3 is TGTGCCAGCTCACCCCCGACGGGGCTGGGCGAAAAACTGTTTTTT. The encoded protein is CASSPPTGLGEKLFF.

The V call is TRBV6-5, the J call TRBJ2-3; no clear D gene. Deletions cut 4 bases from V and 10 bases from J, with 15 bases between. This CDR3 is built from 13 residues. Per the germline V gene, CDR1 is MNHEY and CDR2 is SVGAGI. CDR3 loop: CASSSKPGSSQYF. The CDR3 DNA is TGTGCCAGCAGTTCCAAACCCGGTAGTTCGCAGTATTTT.

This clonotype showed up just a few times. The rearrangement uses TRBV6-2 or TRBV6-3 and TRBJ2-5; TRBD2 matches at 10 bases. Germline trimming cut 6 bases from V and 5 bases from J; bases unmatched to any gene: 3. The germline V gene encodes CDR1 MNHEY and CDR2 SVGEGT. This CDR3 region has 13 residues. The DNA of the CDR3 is TGTGCCAGCAGAGCGGGAGGGAGTGAGACCCAGTACTTC. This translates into CASRAGGSETQYF.

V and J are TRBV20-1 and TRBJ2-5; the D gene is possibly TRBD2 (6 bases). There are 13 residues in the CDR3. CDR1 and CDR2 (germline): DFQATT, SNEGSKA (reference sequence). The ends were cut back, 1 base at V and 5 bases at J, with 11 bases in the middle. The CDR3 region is CSARAYREETQYF. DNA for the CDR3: TGCAGTGCTAGAGCCTACCGGGAGGAGACCCAGTACTTC.

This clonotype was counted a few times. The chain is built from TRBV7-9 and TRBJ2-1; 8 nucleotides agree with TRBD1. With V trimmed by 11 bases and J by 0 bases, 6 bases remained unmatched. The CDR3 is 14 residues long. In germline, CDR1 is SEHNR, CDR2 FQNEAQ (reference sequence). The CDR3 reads CAGRTGGSYNEQFF. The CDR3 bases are TGTGCCGGCCGAACAGGGGGCTCCTACAATGAGCAGTTCTTC.

CDR3 in amino acids: CASSLEGTEADTQYF. In DNA form, the CDR3 reads TGCGCCAGCAGCTTGGAAGGTACCGAGGCAGATACGCAGTATTTT. This chain links TRBV5-1 with TRBJ2-3; D remains unclear. Looked up from germline, CDR1 is SGHRS and CDR2 is YFSETQ. Trimming pared 0 bases from V and 4 bases from J, leaving 12 bases between. The CDR3 is made up of 15 amino acids.

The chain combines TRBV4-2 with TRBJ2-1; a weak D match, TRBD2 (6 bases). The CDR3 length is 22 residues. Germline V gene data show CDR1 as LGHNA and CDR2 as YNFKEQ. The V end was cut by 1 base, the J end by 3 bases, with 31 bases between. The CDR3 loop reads CASSQGVFGGPSRAGNYNEQFF. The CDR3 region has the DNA TGTGCCAGCAGCCAAGGGGTTTTCGGAGGGCCATCCCGGGCCGGGAACTACAATGAGCAGTTCTTC.

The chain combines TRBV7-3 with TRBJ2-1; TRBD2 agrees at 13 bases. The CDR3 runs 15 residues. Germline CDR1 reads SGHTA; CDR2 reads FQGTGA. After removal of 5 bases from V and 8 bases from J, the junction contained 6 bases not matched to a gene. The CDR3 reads CASSLYGLAGDEQFF. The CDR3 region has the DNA TGTGCCAGCAGCCTCTATGGACTAGCGGGAGATGAGCAGTTCTTC.

The CDR3 loop reads CASSAWTGNTEAFF. CDR3 nucleotide sequence: TGCGCCAGCAGCGCCTGGACGGGGAACACTGAAGCTTTCTTT. V gene TRBV5-1 combines with J gene TRBJ1-1; D unresolved. This CDR3 region has 14 residues. Germline V gene data show CDR1 as SGHRS and CDR2 as YFSETQ. Deletions cut 4 bases from V and 1 base from J, with 11 bases between.